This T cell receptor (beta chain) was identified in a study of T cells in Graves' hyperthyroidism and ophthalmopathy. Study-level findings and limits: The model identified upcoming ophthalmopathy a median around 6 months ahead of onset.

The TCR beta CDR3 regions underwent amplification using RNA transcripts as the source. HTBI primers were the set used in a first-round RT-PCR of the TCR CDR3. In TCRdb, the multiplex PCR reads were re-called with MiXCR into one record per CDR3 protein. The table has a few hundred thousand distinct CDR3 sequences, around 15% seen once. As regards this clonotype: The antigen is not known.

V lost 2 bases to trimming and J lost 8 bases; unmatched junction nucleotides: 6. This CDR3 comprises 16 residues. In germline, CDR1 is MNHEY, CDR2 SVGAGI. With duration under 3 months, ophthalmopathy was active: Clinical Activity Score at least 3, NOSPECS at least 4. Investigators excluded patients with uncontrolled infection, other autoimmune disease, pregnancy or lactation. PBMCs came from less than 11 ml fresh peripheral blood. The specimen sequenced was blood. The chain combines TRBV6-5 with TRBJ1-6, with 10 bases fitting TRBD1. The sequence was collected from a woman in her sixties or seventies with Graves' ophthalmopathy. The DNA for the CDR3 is TGTGCCAGCAGTTACCACAGGACAGGGGGGGATTCACCCCTCCACTTT. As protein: CASSYHRTGGDSPLHF.